Sequencing of this T cell receptor (beta chain) was carried out in a study of T cell repertoires in ileal Crohn's disease. The data were produced by immunoSEQ multiplex PCR, yet TCRdb's version contains in-frame clones alone and is incomplete. This sample carries around 2,000 clones, around two thirds of them seen once, and the ten largest clones take about 15%. Adults with ileal or ileocolonic Crohn's disease and an indication for resection were eligible. For this clone: Its antigen is undetermined.

Broader study findings: Sorted CD8 T cells held more high-frequency clones than CD4.

Between the trimmed V and J ends, which lost 2 bases and 4 bases, there was a span of 15 bases. The length of the CDR3 is 15 residues. Germline values: CDR1 SGHNT, CDR2 YYREEE (reference sequence). V usage is TRBV5-4 and J usage is TRBJ1-1; D remains ambiguous. Sequencing was carried out using ileal tissue. The receptor was derived from an adult with Crohn's disease. CDR3 sequence (DNA): TGTGCCAGCAGCTTAAAGGGCCCGGGAGGCACTGAAGCTTTCTTT. Translation gives CASSLKGPGGTEAFF.